The following is a TCR beta chain sequence with its context. This sample stems from a study of Graves' ophthalmopathy and Graves' hyperthyroidism. Germline V gene data show CDR1 as MDHEN and CDR2 as SYDVKM. Deletions cut 2 bases from V and 8 bases from J, with 13 bases between. This CDR3 has 15 residues. Amplification of the TCR beta CDR3 regions used RNA transcripts (as template). A first-round RT-PCR used HTBI primers, followed by a second-round multiplex PCR. TCRdb passed the multiplex PCR reads through MiXCR, listing each CDR3 protein once. The table records over a million distinct CDR3 sequences, about two fifths of them present only once.

J is TRBJ1-6 and V is TRBV28, with D possibly being TRBD1 (6 bases). The receptor comes from an adult man with Graves' hyperthyroidism. Specimen: peripheral blood or thyroid tissue (not recorded which). CDR3: CASSLPTGKHSPLHF. As DNA, the CDR3 is TGTGCCAGCAGTTTACCCACAGGGAAACATTCACCCCTCCACTTT.